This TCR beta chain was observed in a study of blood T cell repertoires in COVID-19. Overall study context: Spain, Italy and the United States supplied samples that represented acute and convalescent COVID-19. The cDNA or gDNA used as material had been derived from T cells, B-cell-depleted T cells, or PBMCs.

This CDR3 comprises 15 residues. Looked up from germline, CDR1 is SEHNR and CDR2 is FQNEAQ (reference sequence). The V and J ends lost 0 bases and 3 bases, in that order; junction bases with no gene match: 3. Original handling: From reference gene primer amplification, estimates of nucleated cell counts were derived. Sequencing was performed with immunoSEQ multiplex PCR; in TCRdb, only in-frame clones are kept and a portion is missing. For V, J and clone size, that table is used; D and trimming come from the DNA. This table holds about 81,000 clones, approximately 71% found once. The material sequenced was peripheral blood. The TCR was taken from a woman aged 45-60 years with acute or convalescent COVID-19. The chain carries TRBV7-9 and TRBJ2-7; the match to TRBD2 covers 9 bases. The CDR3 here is CASSLAGSGGYEQYF. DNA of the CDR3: TGTGCCAGCAGCTTAGCTGGTAGCGGGGGCTACGAGCAGTACTTC.